These 15 T cell receptor beta chains were all obtained from the same sample, sequenced in a study of radiotherapy plus CTLA-4 blockade in lung cancer. Data came from immunoSEQ multiplex PCR; TCRdb stores just in-frame clones and leaves some out. Of about 80,000 clones listed, 75% to 90% were seen once; the top ten hold 2% to 2.5%. This specimen was peripheral blood, taken from a patient treated with radiotherapy plus ipilimumab. These TCRs come from a human donor with non-small cell lung cancer who had a partial response to radiotherapy plus ipilimumab.

This clone was found a few times. This sequence joins TRBV19 and TRBJ1-4, with 7 bases fitting TRBD1. The V gene end was trimmed by 8 bases and the J gene end by 11 bases; junction bases not matched to a gene: 26. The CDR3 has 18 residues. The germline CDR1 and CDR2 sequences are LNHDA and SQIVND (reference sequence). The chain's CDR3 is CASRSSYSVDRAVRKLFF. CDR3 DNA: TGTGCCAGTCGATCGTCGTATTCGGTTGACAGGGCGGTGAGGAAACTGTTTTTT. Based on the CDR3 plus reference TRBV19 and TRBJ1-4, the full variable domain is DGGITQSPKYLFRKEGQNVTLSCEQNLNHDAMYWYRQDPGQGLRLIYYSQIVNDFQKGDIAEGYSVSREKKESFPLTVTSAQKNPTAFYLCASRSSYSVDRAVRKLFFGSGTQLSVL.

The rearrangement links TRBV5-6 to TRBJ1-6; 10 nucleotides line up with TRBD1. CDR3 length equals 14 residues. V lost 2 bases to trimming and J lost 8 bases; unmatched junction nucleotides: 1. Germline CDR1 and CDR2: SGHDT and YYEEEE. The DNA of the CDR3 is TGTGCCAGCAGCTTCGGGACAGGGGATTCACCCCTCCACTTT. Translation gives CASSFGTGDSPLHF.

The V gene is TRBV5-1, the J gene TRBJ2-7, with D tentatively TRBD1 (6 bases). Germline values: CDR1 SGHRS, CDR2 YFSETQ. V gave up 2 bases and J gave up 1 base, with 10 bases separating them. This CDR3 is built from 14 residues. The CDR3 is CASSFGGPSYEQYV. The CDR3 DNA follows: TGCGCCAGCAGCTTTGGGGGCCCTTCCTACGAGCAGTACGTC.

V gene TRBV6-6 combines with J gene TRBJ2-7, with TRBD1 matching 7 bases. The germline V gene has CDR1 MNHNY and CDR2 SVGAGI (reference sequence). Unmatched junction bases numbered 11, after V lost 6 bases and J lost 6 bases. The CDR3 has 14 amino acids. CDR3 DNA sequence: TGTGCCAGCAGGAGGGCTGACAGGGATCCCGAGCAGTACTTC. Encoded protein: CASRRADRDPEQYF.

The V and J genes are TRBV27 and TRBJ1-5; 10 positions match TRBD1. The germline V gene has CDR1 MNHEY and CDR2 SMNVEV (reference sequence). CDR3 length equals 15 residues. V shed 5 bases, J shed 2 bases, and the junction held 3 bases outside the gene matches. The CDR3 loop reads CASSVGTGGNQPQHF. The CDR3, as DNA: TGTGCCAGCAGTGTAGGGACAGGGGGCAATCAGCCCCAGCATTTT.

V and J are TRBV6-6 and TRBJ1-1; tentatively, D is TRBD1 (6 bases). V lost 0 bases to trimming and J lost 8 bases, with 16 bases between them. The CDR3 covers 15 residues. Germline V gene data show CDR1 as MNHNY and CDR2 as SVGAGI (reference sequence). The CDR3 nucleotides read TGTGCCAGCAGTTACTCCGGCGGGGGCCAGGGCGAAGCTTTCTTT. It codes for CASSYSGGGQGEAFF.

This clone has more than one count but fewer than ten. V gene TRBV5-1 combines with J gene TRBJ2-6, with a possible D match to TRBD2 (5 bases). Looked up from germline, CDR1 is SGHRS and CDR2 is YFSETQ. With 0 bases removed from V and 2 bases from J, the gap between germline ends came to 6 bases. This CDR3 has 15 amino acids. In DNA, the CDR3 is TGCGCCAGCAGCTTGGGAGGGACTGGGGCCAACGTCCTGACTTTC. It codes for CASSLGGTGANVLTF.

This clone occurred a few times. The chain combines TRBV10-3 with TRBJ2-1; 11 bases match TRBD2. The germline V gene encodes CDR1 ENHRY and CDR2 SYGVKD. Unmatched junction bases numbered 7, after V lost 6 bases and J lost 3 bases. The CDR3 extends over 16 amino acids. In DNA, the CDR3 is TGTGCCATCAGCTCAACTAGCGGGAGAATCTACAATGAGCAGTTCTTC. Its protein is CAISSTSGRIYNEQFF.

CDR3 loop: CASTHGPRQGAFTTYEQYV. CDR3 in DNA: TGTGCCAGCACTCACGGGCCAAGACAGGGGGCTTTTACTACCTACGAGCAGTACGTC. This rearrangement joins TRBV2 to TRBJ2-7; 10 bases are shared with TRBD1. V lost 7 bases and J lost 2; bases outside the gene matches: 20. Germline V CDR1 and CDR2: SNHLY, FYNNEI. The CDR3 totals 19 residues.

The rearrangement links TRBV18 to TRBJ2-4; D gene uncertain. The CDR3 sequence is 13 residues long. Deletions cut 3 bases from V and 8 bases from J, with 11 bases between. Germline V gives CDR1 KGHSH, CDR2 LQKENI. CDR3 DNA: TGTGCCAGCTCACCGAATCCTCGGGACATTCAGTACTTC. This gives the protein CASSPNPRDIQYF.

The chain has TRBV18 and TRBJ1-6; no clear D gene. Germline lookup yields CDR1 KGHSH and CDR2 LQKENI. The CDR3 loop spans 16 amino acids. The germline V and J ends were trimmed by 4 bases and 5 bases, with 15 bases remaining between them. Written as DNA, the CDR3 is TGTGCCAGCTCACGGAGCAGCGGAAGGAATAATTCACCCCTCCACTTT. The encoded protein is CASSRSSGRNNSPLHF.

The chain has TRBV15 and TRBJ2-5; possibly TRBD2 for D (5 bases). The germline V and J ends were trimmed by 1 base and 14 bases, with 26 bases remaining between them. Per the germline V gene, CDR1 is LNHNV and CDR2 is YYDKDF (reference sequence). The CDR3 has 16 residues. CDR3 DNA: TGTGCCACCAGCAGAGGTGGAGGAGGACTCCAGAAGCGACCTTACTTC. Its protein product is CATSRGGGGLQKRPYF.

The chain has TRBV7-6 and TRBJ2-1, with a tentative D call TRBD2 (5 bases). V lost 0 bases, J lost 1 base, and 10 bases lay in between. CDR3 length: 16 residues. The germline CDR1 and CDR2 sequences are SGHVS and FNYEAQ. CDR3 region: CASSLAEGTSYNEQFF. In DNA form, the CDR3 reads TGTGCCAGCAGCTTAGCCGAGGGTACTTCCTACAATGAGCAGTTCTTC.

The chain employs TRBV6-6 and TRBJ1-1; 8 bases match TRBD1. V lost 6 bases, J lost 5 bases, and 11 bases stayed unmatched. The CDR3 has 15 residues. CDR1 MNHNY and CDR2 SVGAGI come from the germline V gene (reference sequence). In DNA form, the CDR3 reads TGTGCCAGCAGCCCGAAGGACAGGGATTCTACTGAAGCTTTCTTT. Amino acid sequence: CASSPKDRDSTEAFF.

The V and J genes are TRBV6-1 and TRBJ2-7, with D hard to call. Germline CDR1 and CDR2: MNHNS and SASEGT. Trimming stripped 1 base from V and 8 bases from J, with 9 bases between. This CDR3 region has 12 residues. The CDR3 DNA is TGTGCCAGCAGTGAAGTCTCCCCCCAGCAGTACTTC. Translation gives CASSEVSPQQYF.